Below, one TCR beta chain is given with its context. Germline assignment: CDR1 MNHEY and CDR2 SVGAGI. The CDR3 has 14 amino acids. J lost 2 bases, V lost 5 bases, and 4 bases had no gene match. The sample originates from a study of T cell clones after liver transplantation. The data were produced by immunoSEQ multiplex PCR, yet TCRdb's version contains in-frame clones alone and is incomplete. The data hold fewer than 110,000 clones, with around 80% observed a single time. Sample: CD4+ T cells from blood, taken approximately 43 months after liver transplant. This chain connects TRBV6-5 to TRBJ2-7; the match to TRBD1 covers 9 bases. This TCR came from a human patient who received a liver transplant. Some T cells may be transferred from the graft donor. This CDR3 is CASSPNRGPYEQYF. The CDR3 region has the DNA TGTGCCAGCAGTCCCAACAGGGGGCCCTACGAGCAGTACTTC.